This T cell receptor (delta chain) was found in a study of delta chain sequences of gamma delta T cells (dated by TCRdb to 2015 to 2018). Judged by its sample share, this clone qualifies as large (0.1 to 1%). Its antigen is currently not known. Per-nucleotide qualities are absent, and no much larger clonotype sits a single base away. In the same sample, other DNA sequences code for this CDR3. Libraries were constructed by 5' RACE. Sequencing was carried out with an Illumina MiSeq. For TCRdb, the public reads were processed anew by CATT, and duplicate DNA sequences were folded into one row. This sample comprises about 740 delta-chain clones, under 25% of them detected only once. Around 40% of the sample goes to the ten largest clones. This clonotype was sampled from a human donor in good health. The sample consisted of either unsorted cells or a sorted T cell fraction (not recorded which).

The CDR3 protein: CACDTVLGADKLIF. The sequenced DNA: TGTGCCTGTGACACCGTACTGGGGGCCGATAAACTCATCTTT. The rearranged segments are TRDV2 and TRDJ1; a stretch of 8 junction bases matches TRDD3. Trimming accounts for 0 bases at V and 3 bases at J, while the number of junction bases matched to no gene is 2. Taken from the germline V gene, the CDR1 and CDR2 loops are GEAIGNYY and EKD. The CDR3 covers 14 residues, taking in both the cysteine and the phenylalanine. Only the CDR3 region is kept as DNA, spanning 42 bases read in frame from base 1.